The rows below give T cell receptor beta chains drawn from one sample of a study of cytomegalovirus exposure and HLA in healthy donors. The assay was immunoSEQ multiplex PCR, and TCRdb's table has in-frame clones only and misses some. There are about 140,000 clones in the sample; roughly 79% occur only once, and about 1.5% lies in the top ten. Source material: PBMCs. The receptors stem from a man younger than 45 in good health and CMV-seropositive. Both conserved end residues are part of each CDR3. D genes are given only for firm matches. The listing skips clone size in some rows; elsewhere it reads once, few, many or a size class.

size: .; D: TRBD2; V: TRBV7-6; J: TRBJ2-3; CDR3: CASSLADGRALTDTQYF; DNA: TGTGCCAGCAGCTTAGCCGACGGGAGGGCCCTCACAGATACGCAGTATTTT
size: .; D: .; V: TRBV28; J: TRBJ1-2; CDR3: CASSLRGGAGYTF; DNA: TGTGCCAGCAGTTTACGGGGAGGGGCTGGCTACACCTTC
size: once; D: .; V: TRBV19; J: TRBJ1-5; CDR3: CASKTGNQPQHF; DNA: TGTGCCAGCAAGACCGGGAATCAGCCCCAGCATTTT
size: .; D: .; V: TRBV9; J: TRBJ2-3; CDR3: CASTKLEIDTQYF; DNA: TGTGCCAGCACTAAACTAGAAATAGATACGCAGTATTTT
size: .; D: .; V: TRBV6-6; J: TRBJ1-1; CDR3: CASNYMGGYTEAFF; DNA: TGTGCCAGTAACTACATGGGGGGGTACACTGAAGCTTTCTTT
size: .; D: TRBD1; V: TRBV19; J: TRBJ2-7; CDR3: CASSIELGTGGADEQYF; DNA: TGTGCCAGTAGTATAGAACTCGGGACAGGGGGCGCGGACGAGCAGTACTTC
size: .; D: .; V: TRBV5-1; J: TRBJ2-3; CDR3: CASSLVGLDTDTQYF; DNA: TGCGCCAGCAGCTTGGTGGGCCTCGACACAGATACGCAGTATTTT
size: few; D: .; V: TRBV28; J: TRBJ1-1; CDR3: CASTLNLNTEAFF; DNA: TGTGCCAGCACCCTAAATCTGAACACTGAAGCTTTCTTT
size: .; D: .; V: TRBV29-1; J: TRBJ2-7; CDR3: CSVEDGGYEQYF; DNA: TGCAGCGTTGAAGATGGGGGGTACGAGCAGTACTTC
size: .; D: TRBD1; V: TRBV6-1; J: TRBJ1-5; CDR3: CASSDDRGLGNQPQHF; DNA: TGTGCCAGCAGTGATGACAGGGGACTGGGGAATCAGCCCCAGCATTTT
size: .; D: .; V: TRBV30; J: TRBJ1-1; CDR3: CAWSVVGDTEAFF; DNA: TGTGCCTGGAGTGTAGTCGGGGACACTGAAGCTTTCTTT
size: few; D: .; V: TRBV4-2; J: TRBJ2-7; CDR3: CASSPPQTPGASYEQYF; DNA: TGTGCCAGCAGCCCCCCCCAGACACCAGGGGCCTCCTACGAGCAGTACTTC
size: .; D: .; V: TRBV7-9; J: TRBJ1-5; CDR3: CASSPKGVNQPQHF; DNA: TGTGCCAGCAGCCCGAAAGGAGTAAATCAGCCCCAGCATTTT
size: .; D: .; V: TRBV2; J: TRBJ1-3; CDR3: CASSRQGNTIYF; DNA: TGTGCCAGCAGCCGACAGGGAAACACCATATATTTT
size: .; D: TRBD2; V: TRBV11-3; J: TRBJ2-7; CDR3: CASSLGPFGTRGEQYF; DNA: TGTGCCAGCAGCTTAGGGCCCTTCGGGACTAGGGGCGAGCAGTACTTC
size: .; D: .; V: TRBV28; J: TRBJ1-2; CDR3: CASSLQALYGYTF; DNA: TGTGCCAGCAGTTTACAGGCCCTCTATGGCTACACCTTC
size: .; D: .; V: TRBV6-5; J: TRBJ1-5; CDR3: CASSVNRALHQPQHF; DNA: TGTGCCAGCAGTGTCAACAGGGCCCTACATCAGCCCCAGCATTTT
size: .; D: .; V: TRBV2; J: TRBJ1-5; CDR3: CASSDGGSPRPQHF; DNA: TGTGCCAGCAGTGATGGGGGCAGCCCTAGGCCCCAGCATTTT
size: .; D: TRBD2; V: TRBV11-3; J: TRBJ2-1; CDR3: CASSQGTSGSRNEQFF; DNA: TGTGCCAGCAGCCAAGGGACTAGCGGGAGTCGCAATGAGCAGTTCTTC
size: once; D: .; V: TRBV15; J: TRBJ2-5; CDR3: CATSRDQTALQETQYF; DNA: TGTGCCACCAGCAGAGATCAAACAGCCCTGCAGGAGACCCAGTACTTC
size: .; D: .; V: TRBV28; J: TRBJ2-3; CDR3: CASSIPQGTTDTQYF; DNA: TGTGCCAGCAGTATTCCACAGGGTACCACAGATACGCAGTATTTT
size: .; D: TRBD1; V: TRBV10-3; J: TRBJ1-1; CDR3: CAISESTGGAEAFF; DNA: TGTGCCATCAGTGAGTCGACAGGGGGCGCGGAAGCTTTCTTT
size: .; D: .; V: TRBV7-2; J: TRBJ2-6; CDR3: CASSLFSGRSSGANVLTF; DNA: TGTGCCAGCAGCTTATTCTCGGGGAGAAGCTCTGGGGCCAACGTCCTGACTTTC
size: .; D: .; V: TRBV5-1; J: TRBJ1-1; CDR3: CASSFGGGRTEAFF; DNA: TGCGCCAGCAGCTTTGGGGGGGGCCGAACTGAAGCTTTCTTT
size: .; D: TRBD1; V: TRBV28; J: TRBJ2-7; CDR3: CASSLAPRTGSSLEQYF; DNA: TGTGCCAGCAGTTTAGCCCCTCGGACAGGTTCAAGCCTCGAGCAGTACTTC
size: few; D: .; V: TRBV5-1; J: TRBJ1-5; CDR3: CASSRTGSSNQPQHF; DNA: TGCGCCAGCAGCCGCACAGGGAGTAGCAATCAGCCCCAGCATTTT
size: .; D: TRBD1; V: TRBV5-1; J: TRBJ2-7; CDR3: CASTYDRGSYEQYF; DNA: TGCGCCAGCACCTACGACAGGGGCTCCTACGAGCAGTACTTC
size: .; D: .; V: TRBV19; J: TRBJ2-1; CDR3: CASNQGKPYNEQFF; DNA: TGTGCCAGTAACCAGGGCAAACCGTACAATGAGCAGTTCTTC
size: .; D: .; V: TRBV7-2; J: TRBJ2-3; CDR3: CASSLAVDTQYF; DNA: TGTGCCAGCAGCTTAGCCGTAGATACGCAGTATTTT
size: .; D: .; V: TRBV11-2; J: TRBJ1-1; CDR3: CASSFLDSEAFF; DNA: TGTGCCAGCAGCTTTCTAGACAGTGAAGCTTTCTTT
size: .; D: TRBD2; V: TRBV6-6; J: TRBJ2-1; CDR3: CASSLSGTGGNEQFF; DNA: TGTGCCAGCAGCCTTAGCGGGACGGGTGGGAATGAGCAGTTCTTC
size: .; D: TRBD2; V: TRBV7-4; J: TRBJ2-2; CDR3: CASSLSGTSGRCDDTGELFF; DNA: TGTGCCAGCAGCTTATCCGGGACTAGCGGGAGGTGTGACGACACCGGGGAGCTGTTTTTT
size: .; D: TRBD1; V: TRBV15; J: TRBJ2-7; CDR3: CATSSDDRDEQYF; DNA: TGTGCCACCAGCAGTGATGACAGGGACGAGCAGTACTTC
size: .; D: TRBD2; V: TRBV5-3; J: TRBJ2-2; CDR3: CARSPPLAGDRHRELFF; DNA: TGTGCCAGAAGCCCGCCACTAGCGGGGGATCGCCACCGGGAGCTGTTTTTT
size: .; D: TRBD1; V: TRBV19; J: TRBJ2-1; CDR3: CASSIGLPRTGRNEQFF; DNA: TGTGCCAGTAGTATCGGACTTCCCCGGACAGGGAGGAATGAGCAGTTCTTC
size: few; D: .; V: TRBV7-9; J: TRBJ2-2; CDR3: CSSSLGAGELFF; DNA: TGTTCCAGCAGCTTAGGCGCCGGGGAGCTGTTTTTT
size: .; D: .; V: TRBV18; J: TRBJ2-1; CDR3: CASSPEAENYNEQFF; DNA: TGTGCCAGCTCACCGGAGGCAGAGAACTACAATGAGCAGTTCTTC